A single sample is the source of the 24 T cell receptor beta chains below, sequenced in a study of T cells after somatic rescue of genetic block. Measured with immunoSEQ multiplex PCR; TCRdb has only the in-frame clones, and not every one. The sample holds tens of thousands of clones; around 90% are singletons and the top ten take 1.5% to 2%. Sequencing was performed on peripheral blood mononuclear cells (PBMCs). These receptors all come from a woman aged 18-35 years.

The V and J genes are TRBV9 and TRBJ1-2, with D possibly matching TRBD1 (5 bases). V was pared by 3 bases and J by 4 bases, with 13 bases between. The germline CDR1 and CDR2 sequences are SGDLS and YYNGEE. The CDR3 sequence is 14 residues long. This chain's CDR3 is CASSEGTGGYGYTF. The CDR3 bases are TGTGCCAGCAGCGAGGGGACCGGAGGCTATGGCTACACCTTC.

In the case of this clone: Compared with germline, one end of the junction differs, possibly owing to a read error. This chain uses TRBV5-6 with TRBJ2-7; 10 bases agree with TRBD2. In germline, CDR1 is SGHDT, CDR2 YYEEEE. CDR3 length: 16 amino acids. CDR3 DNA sequence: TGTGCCAGCAGCTTGGGAGCAAGTGGACTAGCGGACCTCCTACGCTTC. This gives the protein CASSLGASGLADLLRF.

This clone was detected once. The rearrangement links TRBV11-3 to TRBJ2-7; TRBD1 matches at 8 bases. Germline CDR1 SGHNT, CDR2 YENEEA. CDR3 length: 16 residues. V was clipped by 5 bases and J by 6 bases; unmatched bases: 15. The CDR3 reads CASSPLPHDRGGEQYF. CDR3 in DNA: TGTGCCAGCAGCCCGCTCCCTCACGACAGGGGAGGCGAGCAGTACTTC.

The chain recombines TRBV27 with TRBJ1-5; D gene ambiguous. This CDR3 is 15 amino acids long. Germline loops: CDR1 MNHEY, CDR2 SMNVEV (reference sequence). V lost 5 bases, J lost 4 bases, and 15 bases lay in between. The CDR3 nucleotides are TGTGCCAGCAGTCCCCCCGGCACCTGGAATCAGCCCCAGCATTTT. It yields the protein CASSPPGTWNQPQHF.

This clone was counted once. The chain links TRBV5-1 to TRBJ2-3; TRBD1 aligns across 9 bases. The germline gives CDR1 SGHRS, CDR2 YFSETQ. The CDR3 consists of 20 residues. V was pared by 4 bases and J by 1 base, with 19 bases of the junction left unmatched. This CDR3 reads CASSPLGQGIVSPGTDTQYF. Written as DNA, the CDR3 is TGCGCCAGCAGCCCGCTGGGACAGGGTATTGTTTCGCCAGGCACAGATACGCAGTATTTT.

This clone turned up a few times. The chain links TRBV7-9 to TRBJ2-2, with a possible D match to TRBD2 (6 bases). The V end was cut by 3 bases, the J end by 4 bases, with 15 bases between. The CDR3 has 16 amino acids. Per the germline V gene, CDR1 is SEHNR and CDR2 is FQNEAQ (reference sequence). CDR3 sequence: CASSFYPTSSTGELFF. The CDR3 DNA follows: TGTGCCAGCAGCTTTTATCCAACTAGCAGCACCGGGGAGCTGTTTTTT.

V and J are TRBV5-1 and TRBJ1-4; weak D call: TRBD1 (5 bases). V lost 0 bases and J lost 10, with 16 bases in between. Germline V CDR1 and CDR2: SGHRS, YFSETQ. This CDR3 has 15 amino acids. CDR3 bases: TGCGCCAGCAGCTTGGACGCAGGGCCTCTCGGAAAACTGTTTTTT. This gives the protein CASSLDAGPLGKLFF.

The J gene is TRBJ2-2, the V gene TRBV27; D may be TRBD2 (7 bases). V dropped 4 bases and J dropped 5 bases, with 17 bases sitting between them. From germline, CDR1 is MNHEY and CDR2 SMNVEV (reference sequence). This CDR3 comprises 16 residues. Here the CDR3 reads CASSSIRGAQTGELFF. The CDR3 DNA follows: TGTGCCAGCAGTTCAATCCGGGGGGCCCAAACCGGGGAGCTGTTTTTT.

The chain recombines TRBV4-1 with TRBJ2-6; D gene uncertain. This CDR3 contains 16 residues. The germline gives CDR1 MGHRA, CDR2 YSYEKL. V lost 1 base and J lost 0, with 7 bases in between. The CDR3 reads CASSQVISSGANVLTF. In DNA form, the CDR3 reads TGCGCCAGCAGCCAAGTTATAAGCTCTGGGGCCAACGTCCTGACTTTC.

The chain recombines TRBV2 with TRBJ1-2, with D unresolved. Germline V gives CDR1 SNHLY, CDR2 FYNNEI. The CDR3 spans 15 residues. Deletions cut 1 base from V and 4 bases from J, with 13 bases between. For the CDR3, the DNA is TGTGCCAGCAGTGAAGGTCTGCGGAGGACCTATGGCTACACCTTC. Its translation: CASSEGLRRTYGYTF.

The rearrangement joins TRBV7-6 to TRBJ2-1; TRBD2 matches at 10 bases. Germline lookup yields CDR1 SGHVS and CDR2 FNYEAQ. The junction had 7 bases not matched to a gene; V was cut back by 5 bases and J by 3 bases. CDR3 length: 16 residues. CDR3 sequence reads: CASSPRTSGDYNEQFF. In DNA, the CDR3 is TGTGCCAGCAGCCCCAGGACTAGCGGAGACTACAATGAGCAGTTCTTC.

V and J are TRBV5-6 and TRBJ1-2, with a weak D call TRBD1 (6 bases). The CDR3 runs to 13 residues. CDR1 and CDR2 (germline): SGHDT, YYEEEE. V gave up 4 bases and J gave up 7 bases, with 14 bases separating them. The chain's CDR3 is CASSLRGGFGYTF. In nucleotides, the CDR3 is TGTGCCAGCAGCCTCAGGGGTGGGTTTGGCTACACCTTC. Drawing the rest from reference TRBV5-6 and TRBJ1-2, the complete variable domain is DAGVTQSPTHLIKTRGQQVTLRCSPKSGHDTVSWYQQALGQGPQFIFQYYEEEERQRGNFPDRFSGHQFPNYSSELNVNALLLGDSALYLCASSLRGGFGYTFGSGTRLTVV.

CDR3 sequence: CASRPGGNYGYTF. In DNA form, the CDR3 reads TGTGCCAGCAGACCCGGAGGTAACTATGGCTACACCTTC. The chain joins TRBV6-5 to TRBJ1-2; D gene uncertain. The CDR3 covers 13 residues. The germline V gene encodes CDR1 MNHEY and CDR2 SVGAGI. V was trimmed by 6 bases and J by 1 base, leaving 9 bases between them.

The chain is built from TRBV10-3 and TRBJ1-1, with a weak D call TRBD1 (5 bases). In germline, CDR1 is ENHRY, CDR2 SYGVKD. V lost 6 bases to trimming and J lost 0 bases, with 11 bases between them. This CDR3 spans 14 amino acids. The CDR3 is CAIRTGRMNTEAFF. The CDR3 bases are TGTGCCATCAGAACGGGACGGATGAACACTGAAGCTTTCTTT.

The chain links TRBV28 to TRBJ2-1; 7 nucleotides align to TRBD2. This CDR3 contains 12 residues. Looked up from germline, CDR1 is MDHEN and CDR2 is SYDVKM. In DNA, the CDR3 is TGTGCATCTGGGGGAGGGCCGAATGAGCAGTTCTTC. Its translation is CASGGGPNEQFF.

The gene calls are TRBV28 and TRBJ2-2; D possibly uses TRBD1 or TRBD2 (7 bases each). The length of the CDR3 is 15 residues. The germline CDR1 and CDR2 sequences are MDHEN and SYDVKM. With 5 bases removed from V and 4 bases from J, the gap between germline ends came to 14 bases. The CDR3 reads CASSIGGTATGELFF. Here the CDR3 DNA reads TGTGCCAGCAGTATCGGGGGGACAGCCACCGGGGAGCTGTTTTTT. The full variable domain, rest sourced from reference TRBV28 and TRBJ2-2, is DVKVTQSSRYLVKRTGEKVFLECVQDMDHENMFWYRQDPGLGLRLIYFSYDVKMKEKGDIPEGYSVSREKKERFSLILESASTNQTSMYLCASSIGGTATGELFFGEGSRLTVL.

V gene TRBV5-1 combines with J gene TRBJ1-1; no clear D. This CDR3 is built from 14 residues. V was trimmed by 0 bases and J by 4 bases, leaving 10 bases between them. Germline CDR1 is SGHRS and CDR2 is YFSETQ. As DNA, the CDR3 is TGCGCCAGCAGCTTGGTGGGCGGAGGCACTGAAGCTTTCTTT. Translation gives CASSLVGGGTEAFF.

The rearrangement uses TRBV29-1 and TRBJ2-5, with 11 bases matching TRBD2. Germline V gives CDR1 SQVTM, CDR2 ANQGSEA. The CDR3 spans 15 residues. V gave up 0 bases and J gave up 4 bases; unmatched junction bases: 4. The CDR3 region is CSVEDGGLAGETQYF. As DNA, the CDR3 is TGCAGCGTTGAAGACGGTGGACTAGCGGGAGAGACCCAGTACTTC.

This chain uses TRBV5-1 with TRBJ1-1; possibly TRBD1 for D (6 bases). Germline CDR1 and CDR2: SGHRS and YFSETQ. The CDR3 totals 14 residues. The V end lost 4 bases, the J end lost 2 bases, and 12 bases lay between the germline ends. For the CDR3, the DNA is TGCGCCAGCAGCGCCGCACAGGGTAACACTGAAGCTTTCTTT. Its translation: CASSAAQGNTEAFF.

The chain is built from TRBV28 and TRBJ1-2, with D tentatively TRBD1 (6 bases). Looked up from germline, CDR1 is MDHEN and CDR2 is SYDVKM. V gave up 7 bases and J gave up 7 bases, with 16 bases separating them. This CDR3 is built from 13 residues. CDR3 protein: CASTMIRGAGYTF. The CDR3 coding sequence is TGTGCCAGCACCATGATTAGGGGGGCTGGCTACACCTTC.

The chain recombines TRBV6-5 with TRBJ1-2; TRBD1 might be the D (5 bases). Germline-derived CDR1 and CDR2 are MNHEY and SVGAGI. CDR3 size: 13 residues. Trimming removed 6 bases from V and 6 bases from J, with 14 bases in between. The CDR3 reads CASRTGARNGYTF. The CDR3 DNA follows: TGTGCCAGCAGGACCGGGGCCCGGAATGGCTACACCTTC.

The V call is TRBV4-3, the J call TRBJ2-1, with D hard to call. The V end lost 5 bases, the J end lost 4 bases, and 9 bases lay between the germline ends. Germline V gene sequence: CDR1 LGHNA, CDR2 YSLEER. There are 13 residues in the CDR3. The CDR3 loop reads CASSFRNYNEQFF. DNA of the CDR3: TGCGCCAGCAGCTTTAGGAATTACAATGAGCAGTTCTTC.

This chain uses TRBV5-4 with TRBJ2-7; D gene uncertain. The V end was cut by 0 bases, the J end by 3 bases, with 16 bases between. Germline CDR1 reads SGHNT; CDR2 reads YYREEE (reference sequence). CDR3 length equals 16 residues. This chain's CDR3 is CASSLEETLLFYEQYF. The CDR3 DNA reads TGTGCCAGCAGCTTGGAGGAGACCTTGTTATTCTACGAGCAGTACTTC.

J is TRBJ1-1 and V is TRBV30; D remains unclear. The CDR3 is made up of 15 amino acids. Looked up from germline, CDR1 is GTSNPN and CDR2 is SVGIG (reference sequence). V lost 0 bases and J lost 1, with 12 bases in between. The CDR3 here is CAWSVLKGGNTEAFF. In DNA, the CDR3 is TGTGCCTGGAGTGTATTAAAGGGAGGGAACACTGAAGCTTTCTTT.